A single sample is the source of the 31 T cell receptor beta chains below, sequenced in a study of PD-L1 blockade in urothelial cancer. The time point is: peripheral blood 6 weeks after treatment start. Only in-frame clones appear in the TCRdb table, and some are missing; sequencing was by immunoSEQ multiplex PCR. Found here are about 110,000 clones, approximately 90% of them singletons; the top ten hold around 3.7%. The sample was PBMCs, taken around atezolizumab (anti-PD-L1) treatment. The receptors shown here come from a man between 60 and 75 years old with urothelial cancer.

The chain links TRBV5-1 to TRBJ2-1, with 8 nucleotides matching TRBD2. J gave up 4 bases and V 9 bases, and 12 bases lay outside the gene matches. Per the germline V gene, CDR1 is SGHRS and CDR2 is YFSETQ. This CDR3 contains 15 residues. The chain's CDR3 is CATFPGGGDYNEQFF. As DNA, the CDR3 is TGCGCCACCTTCCCGGGGGGGGGAGATTACAATGAGCAGTTCTTC.

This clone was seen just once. The CDR3 loop reads CASSRLAGAETQYF. CDR3 DNA: TGTGCCAGCAGCCGACTAGCGGGAGCTGAGACCCAGTACTTC. This chain joins TRBV9 and TRBJ2-5; 12 bases fit TRBD2. CDR1 and CDR2 from the germline V gene are SGDLS and YYNGEE. The CDR3 runs to 14 residues. Trimming removed 4 bases from V and 5 bases from J; junction bases left unmatched: 3.

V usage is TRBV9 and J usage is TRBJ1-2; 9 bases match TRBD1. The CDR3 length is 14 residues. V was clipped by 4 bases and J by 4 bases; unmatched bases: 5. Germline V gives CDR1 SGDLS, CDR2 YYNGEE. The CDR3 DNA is TGTGCCAGCAGCTCGATGACAGGGGGCTATGGCTACACCTTC. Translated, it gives CASSSMTGGYGYTF.

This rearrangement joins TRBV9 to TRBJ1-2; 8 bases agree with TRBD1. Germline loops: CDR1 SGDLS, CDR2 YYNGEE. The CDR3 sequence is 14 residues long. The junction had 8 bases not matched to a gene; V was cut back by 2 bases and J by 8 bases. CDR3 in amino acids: CASSVALTGEGYTF. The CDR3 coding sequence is TGTGCCAGCAGCGTGGCACTGACAGGGGAGGGCTACACCTTC. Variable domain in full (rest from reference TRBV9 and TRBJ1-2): DSGVTQTPKHLITATGQRVTLRCSPRSGDLSVYWYQQSLDQGLQFLIQYYNGEERAKGNILERFSAQQFPDLHSELNLSSLELGDSALYFCASSVALTGEGYTFGSGTRLTVV.

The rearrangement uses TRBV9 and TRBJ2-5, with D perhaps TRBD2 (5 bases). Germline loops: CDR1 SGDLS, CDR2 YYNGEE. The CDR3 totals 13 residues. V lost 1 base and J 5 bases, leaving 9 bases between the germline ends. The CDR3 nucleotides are TGTGCCAGCAGCGTACCGGGGTCGGAGACCCAGTACTTC. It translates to CASSVPGSETQYF.

The CDR3 DNA follows: TGCGCCAGCAGCTTGGGACAAGCGGACACCGGGGAGCTGTTTTTT. This translates into CASSLGQADTGELFF. This chain joins TRBV5-1 and TRBJ2-2, with D possibly being TRBD2 (5 bases). CDR3 length: 15 residues. CDR1 and CDR2 from the germline V gene are SGHRS and YFSETQ. V dropped 0 bases and J dropped 3 bases, with 9 bases sitting between them. The full variable domain, completed using reference TRBV5-1 and TRBJ2-2, is KAGVTQTPRYLIKTRGQQVTLSCSPISGHRSVSWYQQTPGQGLQFLFEYFSETQRNKGNFPGRFSGRQFSNSRSEMNVSTLELGDSALYLCASSLGQADTGELFFGEGSRLTVL.

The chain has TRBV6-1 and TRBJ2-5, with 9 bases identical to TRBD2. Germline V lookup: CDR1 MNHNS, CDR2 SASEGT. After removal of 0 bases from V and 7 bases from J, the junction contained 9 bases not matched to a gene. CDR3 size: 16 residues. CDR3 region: CASSEARLAGSGTQYF. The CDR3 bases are TGTGCCAGCAGTGAAGCGCGTCTAGCGGGGTCTGGGACCCAGTACTTC.

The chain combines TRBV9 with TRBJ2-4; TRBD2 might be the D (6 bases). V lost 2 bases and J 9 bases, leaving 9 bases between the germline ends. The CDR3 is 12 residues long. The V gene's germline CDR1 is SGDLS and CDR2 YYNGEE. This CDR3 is CASSVGSGIQYF. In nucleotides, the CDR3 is TGTGCCAGCAGCGTCGGGAGTGGCATTCAGTACTTC.

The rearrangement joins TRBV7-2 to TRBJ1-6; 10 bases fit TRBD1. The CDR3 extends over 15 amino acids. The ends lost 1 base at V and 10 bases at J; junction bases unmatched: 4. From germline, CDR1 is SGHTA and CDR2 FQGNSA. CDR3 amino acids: CASSLEGQGKSPLHF. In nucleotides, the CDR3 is TGTGCCAGCAGCTTAGAGGGACAGGGGAAATCACCCCTCCACTTT.

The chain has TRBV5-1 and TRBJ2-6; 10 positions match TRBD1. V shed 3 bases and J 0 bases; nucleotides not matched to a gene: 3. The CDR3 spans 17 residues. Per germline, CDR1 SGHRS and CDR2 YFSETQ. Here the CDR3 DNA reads TGCGCCAGCAGCTGGACAGGGGGGTACTCTGGGGCCAACGTCCTGACTTTC. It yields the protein CASSWTGGYSGANVLTF.

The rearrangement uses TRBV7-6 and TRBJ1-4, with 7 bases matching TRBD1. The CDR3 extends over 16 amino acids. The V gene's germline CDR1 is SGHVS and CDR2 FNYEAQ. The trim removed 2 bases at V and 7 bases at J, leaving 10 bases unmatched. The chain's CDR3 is CASSLRPTGAGEKLFF. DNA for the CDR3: TGTGCCAGCAGCTTACGCCCCACAGGGGCCGGTGAAAAACTGTTTTTT. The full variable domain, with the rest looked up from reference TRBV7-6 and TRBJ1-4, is GAGVSQSPRYKVTKRGQDVALRCDPISGHVSLYWYRQALGQGPEFLTYFNYEAQQDKSGLPNDRFSAERPEGSISTLTIQRTEQRDSAMYRCASSLRPTGAGEKLFFGSGTQLSVL.

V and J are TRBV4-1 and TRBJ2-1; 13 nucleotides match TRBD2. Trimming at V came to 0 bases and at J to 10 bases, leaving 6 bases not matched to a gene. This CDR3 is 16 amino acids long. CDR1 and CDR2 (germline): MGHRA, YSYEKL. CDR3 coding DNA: TGCGCCAGCAGCCAAGATCTCGGACTAGCGGGGGTCGAGCAGTTCTTC. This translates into CASSQDLGLAGVEQFF.

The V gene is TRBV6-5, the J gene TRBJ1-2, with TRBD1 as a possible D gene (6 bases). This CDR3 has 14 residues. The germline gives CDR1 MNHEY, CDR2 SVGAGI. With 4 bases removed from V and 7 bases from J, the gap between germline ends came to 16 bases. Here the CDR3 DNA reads TGTGCCAGCAGTTTTACAGGGCTAGTAGGTGGCTACACCTTC. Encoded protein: CASSFTGLVGGYTF.

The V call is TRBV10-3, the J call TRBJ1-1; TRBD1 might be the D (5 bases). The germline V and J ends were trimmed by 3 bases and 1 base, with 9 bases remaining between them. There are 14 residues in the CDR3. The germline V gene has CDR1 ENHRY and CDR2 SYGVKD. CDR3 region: CAISDLQGNTEAFF. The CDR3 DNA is TGTGCCATCAGTGACTTGCAGGGGAACACTGAAGCTTTCTTT.

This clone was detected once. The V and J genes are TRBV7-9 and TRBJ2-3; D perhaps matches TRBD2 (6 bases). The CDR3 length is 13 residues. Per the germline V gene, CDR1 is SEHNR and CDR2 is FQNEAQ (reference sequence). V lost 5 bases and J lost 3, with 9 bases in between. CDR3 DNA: TGTGCCAGCAGCGGAGGGACTACAGATACGCAGTATTTT. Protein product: CASSGGTTDTQYF.

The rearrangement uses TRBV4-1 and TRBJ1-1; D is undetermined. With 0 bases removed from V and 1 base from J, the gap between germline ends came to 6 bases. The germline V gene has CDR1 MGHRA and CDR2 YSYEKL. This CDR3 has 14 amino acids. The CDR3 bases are TGCGCCAGCAGCCAAGAACCAGGGAACACTGAAGCTTTCTTT. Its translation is CASSQEPGNTEAFF.

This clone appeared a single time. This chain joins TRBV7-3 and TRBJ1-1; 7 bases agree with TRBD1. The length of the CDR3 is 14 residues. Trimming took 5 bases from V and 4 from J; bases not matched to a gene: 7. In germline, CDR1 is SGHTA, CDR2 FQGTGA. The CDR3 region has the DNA TGTGCCAGCAGCGCCTTACAGGGGAGCACTGAAGCTTTCTTT. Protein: CASSALQGSTEAFF.

CDR3 bases: TGTGCCAGCAGTGAACCAGGGTCTGGAAACACCATATATTTT. Translated: CASSEPGSGNTIYF. The V call is TRBV6-1, the J call TRBJ1-3, with D perhaps TRBD1 (5 bases). Per germline, CDR1 MNHNS and CDR2 SASEGT. V was clipped by 2 bases and J by 1 base, with 6 bases between them. The length of the CDR3 is 14 residues.

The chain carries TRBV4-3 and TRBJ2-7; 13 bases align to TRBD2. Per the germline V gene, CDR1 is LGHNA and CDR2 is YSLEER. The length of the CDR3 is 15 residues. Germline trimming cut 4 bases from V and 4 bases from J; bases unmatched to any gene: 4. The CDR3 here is CASSPTSGGAYEQYF. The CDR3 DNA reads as TGCGCCAGCAGCCCTACTAGCGGGGGGGCTTACGAGCAGTACTTC.

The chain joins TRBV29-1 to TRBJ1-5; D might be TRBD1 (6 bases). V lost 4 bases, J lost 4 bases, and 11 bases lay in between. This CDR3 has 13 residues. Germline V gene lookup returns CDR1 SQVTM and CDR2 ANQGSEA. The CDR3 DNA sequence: TGCAGCGTTGGGGACAACAGAAATCAGCCCCAGCATTTT. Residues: CSVGDNRNQPQHF.

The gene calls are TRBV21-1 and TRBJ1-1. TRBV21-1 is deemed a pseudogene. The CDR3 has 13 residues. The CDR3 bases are TGTGCCAGCAGCAAAACGCGGGACACTGAAGCTTTCTTT. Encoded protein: CASSKTRDTEAFF.

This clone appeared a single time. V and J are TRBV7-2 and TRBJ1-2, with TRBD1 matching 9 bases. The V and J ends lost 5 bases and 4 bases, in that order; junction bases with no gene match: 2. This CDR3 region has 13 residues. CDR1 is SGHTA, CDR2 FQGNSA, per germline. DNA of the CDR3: TGTGCCAGCAGCCCGACAGGGGGCTATGGCTACACCTTC. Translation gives CASSPTGGYGYTF.

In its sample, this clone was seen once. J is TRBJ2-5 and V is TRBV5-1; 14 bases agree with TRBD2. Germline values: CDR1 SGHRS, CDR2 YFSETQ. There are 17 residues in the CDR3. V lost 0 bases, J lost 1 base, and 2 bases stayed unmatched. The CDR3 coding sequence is TGCGCCAGCAGCTTGGTAGGGACTAGCGGGAGCCAAGAGACCCAGTACTTC. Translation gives CASSLVGTSGSQETQYF.

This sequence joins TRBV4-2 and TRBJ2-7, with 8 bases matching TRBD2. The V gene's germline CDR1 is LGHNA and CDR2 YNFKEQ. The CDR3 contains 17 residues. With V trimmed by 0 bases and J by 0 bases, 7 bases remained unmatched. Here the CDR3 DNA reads TGTGCCAGCAGCCAAGAGGGAGGTAGCGGGGCCTCCTACGAGCAGTACTTC. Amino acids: CASSQEGGSGASYEQYF.

CDR3 bases: TGTGCCAGCAGCCCCGCGGGTGGATTCACAGATACGCAGTATTTT. The encoded protein is CASSPAGGFTDTQYF. The V and J genes are TRBV5-4 and TRBJ2-3, with a possible D match to TRBD2 (5 bases). This CDR3 is 15 amino acids long. Deletions cut 4 bases from V and 2 bases from J, with 14 bases between. Germline values: CDR1 SGHNT, CDR2 YYREEE (reference sequence).

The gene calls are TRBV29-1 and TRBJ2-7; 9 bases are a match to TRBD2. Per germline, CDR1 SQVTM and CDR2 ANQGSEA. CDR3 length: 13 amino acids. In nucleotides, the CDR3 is TGCATCGCCTTTAGCGGGAGCTCCTACGAGCAGTACTTC. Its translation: CIAFSGSSYEQYF.

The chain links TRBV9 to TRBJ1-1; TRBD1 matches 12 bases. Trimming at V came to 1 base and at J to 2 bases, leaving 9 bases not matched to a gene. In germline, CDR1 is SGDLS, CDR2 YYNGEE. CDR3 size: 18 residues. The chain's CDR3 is CASSVYRGTGGLNTEAFF. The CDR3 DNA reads TGTGCCAGCAGCGTATATCGCGGGACAGGGGGCCTTAACACTGAAGCTTTCTTT.

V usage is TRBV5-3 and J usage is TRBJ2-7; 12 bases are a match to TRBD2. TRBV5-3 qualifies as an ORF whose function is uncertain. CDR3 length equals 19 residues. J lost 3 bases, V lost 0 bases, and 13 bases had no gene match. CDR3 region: CARSLVVCLAGGPVYEQYF. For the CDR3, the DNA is TGTGCCAGAAGCTTGGTGGTATGTCTAGCGGGGGGGCCAGTCTACGAGCAGTACTTC.

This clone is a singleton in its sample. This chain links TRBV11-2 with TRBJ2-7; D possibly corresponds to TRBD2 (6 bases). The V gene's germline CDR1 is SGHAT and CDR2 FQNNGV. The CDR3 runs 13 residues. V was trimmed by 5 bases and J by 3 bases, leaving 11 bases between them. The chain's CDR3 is CASSPRRGYEQYF. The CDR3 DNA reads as TGTGCCAGCAGCCCAAGGAGGGGCTACGAGCAGTACTTC.

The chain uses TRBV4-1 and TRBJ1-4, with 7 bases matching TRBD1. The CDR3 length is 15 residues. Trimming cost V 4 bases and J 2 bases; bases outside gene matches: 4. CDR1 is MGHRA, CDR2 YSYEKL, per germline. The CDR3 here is CASSPTGATNEKLFF. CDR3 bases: TGCGCCAGCAGCCCTACAGGGGCGACTAATGAAAAACTGTTTTTT.

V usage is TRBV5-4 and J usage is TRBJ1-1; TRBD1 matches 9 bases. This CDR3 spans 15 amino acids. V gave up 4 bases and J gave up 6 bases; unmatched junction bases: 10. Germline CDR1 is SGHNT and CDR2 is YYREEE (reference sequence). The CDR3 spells CASSGAGTGTSEAFF. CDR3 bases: TGTGCCAGCAGCGGAGCCGGGACAGGGACATCTGAAGCTTTCTTT.